Presented here are 14 T cell receptor beta chains from one specimen sequenced in a study of blood T cell repertoires in COVID-19 (dated by TCRdb to 2020 to 2021). The library was generated by the immunoSEQ multiplex PCR assay. TCRdb retrieved this table from immuneACCESS and kept in-frame rearrangements only. Not all clones are present; in checked studies, unresolved V genes account for under half, and no reason is known for the remainder. Recorded for this sample are about 75,000 clones; 87% of them occurred a single time. Jointly, the top ten make up around 6.7% of the sample. Source material: peripheral blood. The receptors originated from a woman aged 45-65 years with acute or convalescent COVID-19.

The chain carries TRBV15 and TRBJ2-1; 9 nucleotides match TRBD2. Germline V gene data show CDR1 as LNHNV and CDR2 as YYDKDF (reference sequence). The CDR3 runs 14 residues. The junction had 2 bases not matched to a gene; V was cut back by 0 bases and J by 8 bases. The CDR3 DNA reads TGTGCCACCAGCAGAGACCTAGCGGGGTATGAGCAGTTCTTC. Translated: CATSRDLAGYEQFF.

The chain recombines TRBV5-1 with TRBJ2-2; the match to TRBD1 covers 8 bases. V lost 4 bases and J lost 6; bases outside the gene matches: 5. CDR3 size: 14 residues. The germline gives CDR1 SGHRS, CDR2 YFSETQ. CDR3 nucleotides: TGCGCCAGCAGCCGGCGACAGGGGCCCGGGGAGCTGTTTTTT. Translating it yields CASSRRQGPGELFF.

The chain has TRBV4-1 and TRBJ1-5; 7 bases fit TRBD1. From germline, CDR1 is MGHRA and CDR2 YSYEKL. The ends lost 1 base at V and 6 bases at J; junction bases unmatched: 9. This CDR3 is built from 16 residues. The CDR3 DNA is TGCGCCAGCAGCCAAGTCGAAAGACAGGGTCGTCAGCCCCAGCATTTT. It translates to CASSQVERQGRQPQHF.

The chain links TRBV18 to TRBJ1-1, with D uncertain. From germline, CDR1 is KGHSH and CDR2 LQKENI. V dropped 3 bases and J dropped 3 bases, with 17 bases sitting between them. The CDR3 has 16 amino acids. The CDR3 DNA reads TGTGCCAGCTCACCGACGCTAGCACCTGGGGACACTGAAGCTTTCTTT. Its protein is CASSPTLAPGDTEAFF.

The J gene is TRBJ2-4, the V gene TRBV7-4; D call uncertain. CDR3 length: 15 amino acids. In germline, CDR1 is SGHVT, CDR2 SQSDAQ. Trimming left V 1 base short and J 0 bases short, with 7 bases between. The CDR3 here is CASSLVYVAKNIQYF. The CDR3 DNA follows: TGTGCCAGCAGCTTAGTGTATGTAGCCAAAAACATTCAGTACTTC.

J is TRBJ1-2 and V is TRBV7-9; the match to TRBD1 covers 8 bases. CDR1 is SEHNR and CDR2 is FQNEAQ in the germline V gene (reference sequence). CDR3 length: 14 residues. Trimming at V came to 5 bases and at J to 4 bases, leaving 6 bases not matched to a gene. CDR3 loop: CASSKTTGAYGYTF. CDR3 bases: TGTGCCAGCAGCAAAACGACAGGGGCCTATGGCTACACCTTC.

Only one count was recorded for this clone. The chain combines TRBV12-5 with TRBJ1-5, with D possibly TRBD1 on 6 matching bases. Per the germline V gene, CDR1 is LGHNT and CDR2 is FRNRAP. The CDR3 has 12 residues. V gave up 6 bases and J gave up 8 bases, with 11 bases separating them. CDR3 in DNA: TGTGCTAGTGGACAGGGTTTAGAGCCCCAGCATTTT. Translated, it gives CASGQGLEPQHF.

J is TRBJ1-3 and V is TRBV9, with D perhaps TRBD1 (6 bases). CDR1 is SGDLS and CDR2 is YYNGEE in the germline V gene. Trimming left V 0 bases short and J 0 bases short, with 13 bases between. CDR3 size: 17 residues. The CDR3 loop reads CASSVVGAASSGNTIYF. The DNA of the CDR3 is TGTGCCAGCAGCGTAGTGGGGGCCGCGAGCTCTGGAAACACCATATATTTT.

The J gene is TRBJ1-2, the V gene TRBV13, with 8 positions matching TRBD1. Germline V lookup: CDR1 PRHDT, CDR2 FYEKMQ (reference sequence). The J segment lost 5 bases and the V segment lost 3 bases, leaving 8 bases of the junction unmatched. CDR3 size: 15 residues. The CDR3 sequence: CASSFRGQGEYGYTF. DNA of the CDR3: TGTGCCAGCAGCTTCAGAGGACAGGGCGAGTATGGCTACACCTTC.

The J gene is TRBJ2-1, the V gene TRBV5-4; D may be TRBD2 (5 bases). Germline V gene data show CDR1 as SGHNT and CDR2 as YYREEE (reference sequence). V was trimmed by 1 base and J by 0 bases, leaving 8 bases between them. The CDR3 sequence is 15 residues long. Here the CDR3 DNA reads TGTGCCAGCAGCTTGACGGGGAGCTCCTACAATGAGCAGTTCTTC. This translates into CASSLTGSSYNEQFF.

By share, this clone ranks as medium-sized. The gene calls are TRBV11-2 and TRBJ1-6; 7 bases fit TRBD1. Germline V gene lookup returns CDR1 SGHAT and CDR2 FQNNGV. The CDR3 contains 15 residues. V lost 1 base, J lost 10 bases, and 7 bases stayed unmatched. In DNA form, the CDR3 reads TGTGCCAGCAGCTTAGGCTCTGGAGGGGGCTCACCCCTCCACTTT. Residues: CASSLGSGGGSPLHF.

CDR3 bases: TGTGCCACCAGCATTGCGGGACGGACTAACTACAATGAGCAGTTCTTC. This sequence encodes CATSIAGRTNYNEQFF. This chain uses TRBV24-1 with TRBJ2-1, with D possibly being TRBD2 (6 bases). V was trimmed by 7 bases and J by 3 bases, leaving 18 bases between them. Germline CDR1 is KGHDR and CDR2 is SFDVKD. The CDR3 covers 16 residues.

This chain joins TRBV24-1 and TRBJ2-7, with TRBD1 identical over 8 bases. CDR3 length: 14 residues. Looked up from germline, CDR1 is KGHDR and CDR2 is SFDVKD. V was clipped by 2 bases and J by 6 bases; unmatched bases: 5. The chain's CDR3 is CATSDSGQGFEQYF. CDR3 DNA: TGTGCCACCAGTGATTCCGGACAGGGATTCGAGCAGTACTTC.

The rearrangement links TRBV6-2 or TRBV6-3 to TRBJ1-2, with 8 bases matching TRBD1. Germline V gene data show CDR1 as MNHEY and CDR2 as SVGEGT. The CDR3 totals 15 residues. Losses at the gene ends were 5 bases for V and 6 bases for J; bases not matched to a gene: 11. The CDR3 protein is CASSERTGKWDGYTF. CDR3 nucleotides: TGTGCCAGCAGTGAGAGGACAGGGAAATGGGATGGCTACACCTTC.